The clone carrying this T cell receptor beta chain was detected many times. Its antigen is still unknown. TCRdb ran MiXCR on the 5' RACE reads and lists one entry per CDR3 protein. The profile shows hundreds of thousands of distinct CDR3 sequences, 10% to 15% of them singletons. This CDR3 region has 13 residues. CDR1 and CDR2 from the germline V gene are SGHTA and FQGNSA. V gave up 3 bases and J gave up 6 bases, with 9 bases separating them. The data were taken from a study of CD8 T cells in ankylosing spondylitis. Study-wide findings and caveats: Seemingly distinctive of ankylosing spondylitis blood was a TCR beta motif formed by eight highly homologous variants. Within matched ankylosing spondylitis synovial fluid, disease-linked clones were reportedly significantly enriched. CD8+ by phenotype, disease-linked clones were relatively rare in peripheral blood.

Sequencing was carried out using blood, either unsorted or a sorted T cell fraction (not recorded which). The chain recombines TRBV7-2 with TRBJ1-5; D is undetermined. The sequence was collected from a male donor with ankylosing spondylitis. The CDR3 reads CASSLRESQPQHF. CDR3 DNA sequence: TGTGCCAGCAGCTTGAGGGAGAGTCAGCCCCAGCATTTT. Supplemented by reference TRBV7-2 and TRBJ1-5, the full variable domain reads GAGVSQSPSNKVTEKGKDVELRCDPISGHTALYWYRQSLGQGLEFLIYFQGNSAPDKSGLPSDRFSAERTGGSVSTLTIQRTQQEDSAVYLCASSLRESQPQHFGDGTRLSIL.